Sequencing of this TCR beta chain was carried out in a study of technical replicates of blood from four donors. The germline gives CDR1 PRHDT, CDR2 FYEKMQ (reference sequence). J was trimmed by 8 bases and V by 7 bases; bases with no gene match: 8. The CDR3 is made up of 13 amino acids. Using immunoSEQ multiplex PCR, the repertoire was profiled, and TCRdb retains in-frame clones only, with some absent. This table has about 15,000 clones, about nine tenths appearing once. This TCR was sampled from a human donor in good health. The chain is built from TRBV13 and TRBJ2-1; TRBD1 aligns across 7 bases. The sequenced material came from PBMCs. DNA for the CDR3: TGTGCCAGCACCCGGGACAGAGGGGATGAGCAGTTCTTC. This codes for CASTRDRGDEQFF. Drawing the rest from reference TRBV13 and TRBJ2-1, the complete variable domain is AAGVIQSPRHLIKEKRETATLKCYPIPRHDTVYWYQQGPGQDPQFLISFYEKMQSDKGSIPDRFSAQQFSDYHSELNMSSLELGDSALYFCASTRDRGDEQFFGPGTRLTVL.